This TCR beta chain was identified in a study of control samples from healthy donors and cancer patients. TCRdb's copy holds only in-frame clones and misses some; the assay was immunoSEQ multiplex PCR. The data show 170,000 or so clones, with about nine tenths seen just once and about 2% held by the top ten. CDR1 and CDR2 (germline): MNHNS, SASEGT. Trimming removed 3 bases at V and 0 bases at J, with 12 bases between. The CDR3 totals 16 residues. Sequences were obtained from blood. This TCR was sampled from a woman aged 40 to 50 in good health. The V call is TRBV6-1, the J call TRBJ1-3; TRBD1 might be the D (5 bases). The CDR3 region has the DNA TGTGCCAGCAGTGAGTGGGGACGTAGCTCTGGAAACACCATATATTTT. This translates into CASSEWGRSSGNTIYF.